A single sample is the source of the 10 T cell receptor beta chains below, sequenced in a study of T cells in women clearing cervical HPV infection (dated by TCRdb to the late 2010s). Libraries were built with the immunoSEQ multiplex PCR assay. This immuneACCESS table, as held by TCRdb, lists in-frame sequences with V and J called but not all clones. Of the missing ones, under half trace to an unresolved V gene in checked studies; the others have no known cause. The sample table includes roughly 40,000 clones. The ten largest clones add up to roughly 1.2% of the sample. The sequencing sample was made of blood buffy coat. These receptors came from a woman between 18 and 70 years old with a cervical HPV16 infection that either progressed to CIN3+ or cleared (not recorded which).

In the case of this clone: The read ends 3 residues early relative to the CDR3; the germline J gene fills the gap. The chain joins TRBV2 to TRBJ2-5, with 10 bases fitting TRBD2. The CDR3 has 15 residues. The V gene end was trimmed by 6 bases and the J gene end by 4 bases; junction bases not matched to a gene: 8. Germline loops: CDR1 SNHLY, CDR2 FYNNEI. The sequenced CDR3 bases are TGTGCCAGCAGCGTCCTGACTAGCGGGCGAGAGACC. This encodes CASSVLTSGRET. The entire CDR3 sequence reads CASSVLTSGRETQYF.

A remark on this clone: The sequence runs out 3 residues before the end of the CDR3; the remainder is reconstructed from the germline J gene. The chain has TRBV4-1 and TRBJ2-7; 11 bases agree with TRBD1. The CDR3 is 15 amino acids. Trimming took 1 base from V and 3 from J; bases not matched to a gene: 2. Germline-derived CDR1 and CDR2 are MGHRA and YSYEKL. CDR3 bases read: TGCGCCAGCAGCCAAGCCGGGACAGGGGGCTACGAG. Its translation is CASSQAGTGGYE. The CDR3 as a whole reads CASSQAGTGGYEQYF.

This CDR3 is CASSEGTGVKTEAFF. The CDR3 bases that were read are TGTGCCAGCAGTGAAGGGACAGGGGTAAAAACTGAA. This chain connects TRBV6-1 to TRBJ1-1; the match to TRBD1 covers 9 bases. The read gets to within 3 residues of the CDR3 end, and the germline J gene fills in the rest. The CDR3 spans 15 residues. V trimming: 1 base; J trimming: 5 bases; junction bases outside the gene matches: 5. Per the germline V gene, CDR1 is MNHNS and CDR2 is SASEGT.

A remark on this clone: The CDR3 end lies 3 residues beyond the end of the read and is filled in from the germline J gene. This rearrangement joins TRBV7-3 to TRBJ1-2; 7 bases are shared with TRBD1. Germline values: CDR1 SGHTA, CDR2 FQGTGA. The trim removed 5 bases at V and 7 bases at J, leaving 7 bases unmatched. The CDR3 loop spans 13 amino acids. CDR3 residues: CASSPTGAGGYTF. CDR3 DNA (partial): TGTGCCAGCAGCCCCACAGGGGCCGGTGGC.

On this clone itself: The sequence runs out 3 residues before the end of the CDR3; the remainder is reconstructed from the germline J gene. This sequence joins TRBV5-1 and TRBJ1-2; 7 positions match TRBD1. The length of the CDR3 is 12 residues. Per germline, CDR1 SGHRS and CDR2 YFSETQ. The CDR3 reads CASSWTGDSYTF. CDR3 bases read: TGCGCCAGCAGCTGGACAGGAGACAGC.

Comments on this clone: From the germline J gene comes the end of the CDR3, since the read stops 3 residues before it. This chain connects TRBV5-1 to TRBJ2-2; D gene uncertain. Germline V gene lookup returns CDR1 SGHRS and CDR2 YFSETQ. Trimming pared 2 bases from V and 4 bases from J, leaving 6 bases between. CDR3 size: 13 residues. The CDR3 DNA, read in part, is TGCGCCAGCAGCTTAACTGTCACCGGGGAG. Encoded protein: CASSLTVTGE. The CDR3 reads in full as CASSLTVTGELFF.

Turning to this clone: The read halts 3 residues ahead of the CDR3 end, with the missing end drawn from the germline J gene. The genes are TRBV2 and TRBJ1-6; 7 bases fit TRBD1. After removal of 5 bases from V and 7 bases from J, the junction contained 11 bases not matched to a gene. The CDR3 is made up of 16 amino acids. Germline values: CDR1 SNHLY, CDR2 FYNNEI. CDR3 DNA (partial): TGTGCCAGCAGTCACTCCCCGACAGGGTGGAATTCACCC. Translated, it gives CASSHSPTGWNSP. The whole CDR3 sequence is CASSHSPTGWNSPLHF.

Details on this clone: With the read ending 3 residues before the CDR3 end, the germline J gene is used to fill in that end. The chain uses TRBV30 and TRBJ1-2, with D perhaps TRBD1 (6 bases). V lost 2 bases and J 4 bases, leaving 8 bases between the germline ends. The CDR3 has 12 amino acids. Germline CDR1 is GTSNPN and CDR2 is SVGIG (reference sequence). CDR3 protein: CAWSFRGYGYTF. Incomplete CDR3 DNA: TGTGCCTGGAGTTTCAGGGGCTATGGC.

Worth noting for this clone: The read terminates 3 residues ahead of where the CDR3 ends, so the germline J gene completes it. The gene calls are TRBV2 and TRBJ1-2; 7 positions agree with TRBD1. The V segment lost 4 bases and the J segment 7 bases; nucleotides outside the gene matches: 9. This CDR3 has 14 residues. Per the germline V gene, CDR1 is SNHLY and CDR2 is FYNNEI. The CDR3 bases that were read are TGTGCCAGCAGTGGTAACTCCCACAGGGGTGGC. This codes for CASSGNSHRGG. The entire CDR3 protein reads CASSGNSHRGGYTF.

In regard to this clone: The read gets to within 3 residues of the CDR3 end, and the germline J gene fills in the rest. The chain couples TRBV2 to TRBJ2-1; 8 bases fit TRBD2. The trim removed 1 base at V and 8 bases at J, leaving 10 bases unmatched. The germline CDR1 and CDR2 sequences are SNHLY and FYNNEI. The CDR3 spans 16 residues. CDR3 DNA (partial): TGTGCCAGCAGTGAAGACTCCGGGACTAGACTCCATGAG. It encodes CASSEDSGTRLHE. From start to end, the CDR3 is CASSEDSGTRLHEQFF.